This T cell receptor beta chain was profiled in a study of shared clonotypes between healthy human individuals. There are 19 residues in the CDR3. Per the germline V gene, CDR1 is MDHEN and CDR2 is SYDVKM. The V end lost 5 bases, the J end lost 2 bases, and 25 bases lay between the germline ends. The study, taken as a whole, reports: Generation probabilities were higher for clonotypes shared across all four sorted-subset donors than for unshared ones. Shared across a few donors were roughly 5% of the naive CD4 clonotypes.

It was into CD45RA+ naive and CD45RA-negative memory subsets that the CD4+ cells were split. On this clone itself: The antigen is unknown.

Deep-level assay runs were performed. Measured with immunoSEQ multiplex PCR; TCRdb has only the in-frame clones, and not every one. The sample carries nearly 1,000,000 clones, approximately 76% recorded once. The sample comprised memory CD4+ T cells sorted from blood. Subset of the sample: CD45RA-negative fraction. The clonotype comes from a man between 18 and 29 years old in good health. The genes are TRBV28 and TRBJ1-5, with D hard to call. For the CDR3, the DNA is TGTGCCAGCAGTCCCGCCGGAGGAGGACCTAAGGATGGCAATCAGCCCCAGCATTTT. It translates to CASSPAGGGPKDGNQPQHF.